These T cell receptor beta chains were read from a single sample in a study of control samples from healthy donors and cancer patients. The data were produced by immunoSEQ multiplex PCR, yet TCRdb's version contains in-frame clones alone and is incomplete. Of about 110,000 clones listed, more than 85% are singletons. Sequenced material: blood. These receptors were taken from a woman under 30 in good health. The CDR3 runs from the conserved cysteine through the conserved F or W. A D gene is named only where the DNA matches it firmly. Size values are once, few and many counts, or a class for expanded clones, and some rows have none.

TRBJ1-2 - - TRBV30 TGTGCCTGGAGTGGGTCGGGGCTGGAGGGCTACACCTTC CAWSGSGLEGYTF
TRBJ2-1 - once TRBV15 TGTGCCACCAGCACCGACTATCCCAATGAGCAGTTCTTC CATSTDYPNEQFF
TRBJ2-7 - - TRBV7-9 TGTGCCAGCAGCTCCGCCTCTTTCCCCACCGCCTACGAGCAGTACTTC CASSSASFPTAYEQYF
TRBJ1-5 - - TRBV19 TGTGCCAGTAGTACCTTGGACACGCGCCATCAGCCCCAGCATTTT CASSTLDTRHQPQHF
TRBJ2-2 TRBD1 - TRBV14 TGTGCCAGCAGCCAGACCGGGACAGGACTCAACACCGGGGAGCTGTTTTTT CASSQTGTGLNTGELFF
TRBJ2-1 - - TRBV30 TGTGCCAGCTCCCTCGGCGGGACCTTCAATGAGCAGTTCTTC CASSLGGTFNEQFF
TRBJ1-6 TRBD1 - TRBV4-3 TGCGCCAGCAGCCAATATATTACCGGGACAGGGGAGGATTCACCCCTCCACTTT CASSQYITGTGEDSPLHF
TRBJ2-1 - - TRBV9 TGTGCCAGCAGCGCGACTCCAACAAGCTACAATGAGCAGTTCTTC CASSATPTSYNEQFF
TRBJ2-5 - - TRBV4-2 TGTGCCAGCAGCCAAGAGGGTTTGCCCGGGGACAACAAAGAGACCCAGTACTTC CASSQEGLPGDNKETQYF
TRBJ2-5 TRBD1 - TRBV5-1 TGCGCCAGCAGCTTGGCCGGACTACTGTGGACAGGGTGGGGAGGGACCCAGTACTTC CASSLAGLLWTGWGGTQYF
TRBJ2-7 TRBD1 - TRBV3-1/TRBV3-2 TGTGCCAGCAGCCAACCGGGACAGGGGGCGAATTTTTCCTACGAGCAGTACTTC CASSQPGQGANFSYEQYF
TRBJ2-1 - - TRBV7-8 TGTGCCAGCAGACATCCACAGGGAATCCACAATGAGCAGTTCTTC CASRHPQGIHNEQFF
TRBJ2-5 TRBD2 - TRBV5-1 TGCGCCAGCAGCTTGGGACTAGCGGGAGTAAAGACCCAGTACTTC CASSLGLAGVKTQYF
TRBJ2-7 TRBD1 - TRBV10-3 TGTGCCACCTACGATAACAGGGGCCAATTGAGCTCCTACGAGCAGTACTTC CATYDNRGQLSSYEQYF
TRBJ2-7 - - TRBV6-5 TGTGCCAGCTGCGAACAGGGAACTCACGAGCAGTACTTC CASCEQGTHEQYF
TRBJ2-3 TRBD2 - TRBV24-1 TGTGCCACCAGTGATTGGGCTAGCGGGGAAACAGATACGCAGTATTTT CATSDWASGETDTQYF
TRBJ2-7 TRBD1 - TRBV19 TGTGCCAGTAGTATGGGACAGCACTCCTACGAGCAGTACTTC CASSMGQHSYEQYF
TRBJ2-3 - - TRBV4-3 TGCGCCAGCAGCCAAGACAGCACAGATACGCAGTATTTT CASSQDSTDTQYF
TRBJ1-1 - - TRBV30 TGTGCCTGGAGTGTGGGTCAGGCAACTGAAGCTTTCTTT CAWSVGQATEAFF
TRBJ1-1 - - TRBV19 TGTGCCAGTAGAAAACAGGGATACACTGAAGCTTTCTTT CASRKQGYTEAFF
TRBJ1-1 - - TRBV28 TGTGCCAGCAGTTCCCATACCCCCAGGCCCCAAGGAGGAGCTTTCTTT CASSSHTPRPQGGAFF
TRBJ2-2 - - TRBV27 TGTGCCAGCAGTTCTATGGGGGGTACCGGGGAGCTGTTTTTT CASSSMGGTGELFF
TRBJ1-5 TRBD1 - TRBV19 TGTGCCAGTGGTGACAGGGGGCTCATGAAGCCCCAGCATTTT CASGDRGLMKPQHF
TRBJ2-2 TRBD2 - TRBV6-2/TRBV6-3 TGTGCCAGCAGTTACGACGGGGGGGCCCCGTACACCTCGAACACCGGGGAGCTGTTTTTT CASSYDGGAPYTSNTGELFF
TRBJ1-6 - - TRBV19 TGTGCCAGTAGTGCCGGTCTGGTTTACGAATCTTCACCCCTCCACTTT CASSAGLVYESSPLHF
TRBJ2-1 TRBD2 - TRBV7-2 TGTGCCAGCAGCTTAGCTAGAAGCGGGAGTTTGCGTACTGAGCAGTTCTTC CASSLARSGSLRTEQFF
TRBJ1-1 - - TRBV5-6 TGTGCCAGCAGCTGGGGCTGGACTGAAGCTTTCTTT CASSWGWTEAFF
TRBJ2-2 - - TRBV20-1 TGCAGTGCTAGTAACGGGGGGCCGAACACCGGGGAGCTGTTTTTT CSASNGGPNTGELFF
TRBJ2-2 TRBD2 - TRBV7-3 TGTGCCAGCAGCTTAAGGGGAGGGGCGAACACCGGGGAGCTGTTTTTT CASSLRGGANTGELFF
TRBJ2-1 - - TRBV28 TGTGCCAGCACCACCTACCAGACAGGCCCCGGGTCGGCTGGGCAGTTCTTC CASTTYQTGPGSAGQFF
TRBJ2-7 - - TRBV24-1 TGTGCCACCAGTGATATCTGGGGTTACGAGCAGTACTTC CATSDIWGYEQYF
TRBJ2-1 TRBD1 - TRBV9 TGTGCCAGCAGCGTCCCGACCTACAGGGGGCACGATGAGCAGTTCTTC CASSVPTYRGHDEQFF
TRBJ2-7 - - TRBV7-2 TGTGCCAGCAGTCTCAACTCCCCCCAGGGTTGGAGCCCTGGAGAGCAGTACTTC CASSLNSPQGWSPGEQYF